This T cell receptor (beta chain) was sequenced for a study of Ad26.COV2.S vaccination and SARS-CoV-2 variants. Study information: Sample donor was a member of the COV1001 Ad26.COV2.S trial arm. Study-level findings and limits: Vaccine and placebo recipients had comparable breadth of non-spike TCRs. Total T cell responses were possibly underestimated by TCR breadth and depth analyses.

Profiling relied on immunoSEQ multiplex PCR, and the TCRdb table lists in-frame clones only, not all of them. In the table there are more than 300,000 clones, around 81% of which are singletons. As for this clone: Its antigen is not identified.

CDR3 size: 16 residues. Germline values: CDR1 KGHSH, CDR2 LQKENI. V was clipped by 3 bases and J by 2 bases; unmatched bases: 5. Described treatment: roughly 20 received Ad26.COV2.S at low or high dose, single or two shots; roughly five received placebo; per-sample allocation not given. Collection of samples fell on day 63 after the first vaccine or placebo injection. Sequenced material: peripheral blood, taken in a trial of Ad26.COV2.S vaccine versus placebo. The sequence came from a person between 18 and 60 years old who received the Ad26.COV2.S COVID-19 vaccine or a placebo. J is TRBJ1-5 and V is TRBV18; 9 bases map to TRBD1. The CDR3 sequence is CASSPAGQGGNQPQHF. The CDR3 region has the DNA TGTGCCAGCTCACCCGCGGGACAGGGTGGCAATCAGCCCCAGCATTTT. Drawing the rest from reference TRBV18 and TRBJ1-5, the complete variable domain is NAGVMQNPRHLVRRRGQEARLRCSPMKGHSHVYWYRQLPEEGLKFMVYLQKENIIDESGMPKERFSAEFPKEGPSILRIQQVVRGDSAAYFCASSPAGQGGNQPQHFGDGTRLSIL.